This T cell receptor (beta chain) was sequenced in a study of PD-1 blockade in classical Hodgkin lymphoma (dated by TCRdb to the early 2020s). With respect to the entire study: Nivolumab dosing was 3 mg/kg intravenously every 2 weeks, continuing until either disease progression or unacceptable toxicity. The study used CyTOF and TCR beta sequencing to define a peripheral blood immune signature of response to PD-1 blockade in classical Hodgkin lymphoma. Broad study findings and their caveats: The study covered only a single clinical trial cohort, and the causes of the repertoire differences, possibly disease activity or prior therapy, were still not defined. Baseline TCR diversity was reported to be lower in newly diagnosed patients than in healthy donors and to be lower still in relapsed/refractory patients. Lower diversity was observed in patients in whom nivolumab was started less than 1 year after ASCT, and these patients were excluded from later analyses so that confounding by immune reconstitution would be avoided. CD4+ but not CD8+ TCR diversity rose significantly by C4D1 (p=0.0027 vs p=0.16), most apparent in complete responders (p=0.02). Baseline diversity similar to that of newly diagnosed patients was observed in trial patients achieving complete response, whereas significantly lower diversity was observed in partial responders and progressors.

On this clone itself: No cognate antigen has been identified for it. Base qualities are not recorded, but no much larger clone differs from it by a single base.

Genomic DNA was isolated using the Qiagen DNeasy kit from unsorted PBMCs as well as from negatively selected CD4+ and CD8+ fractions. Amplification of TCR beta CDR3 regions was done by immunoSEQ multiplex PCR with primers that anneal to V and J segments. A synthetic immune receptor repertoire was used to minimize amplification bias, and any remaining bias was removed computationally after sequencing. From the authors' description of their analysis: Custom Python scripts were used to quantify repertoire diversity as the Shannon entropy index. The unsorted, CD4+ and CD8+ repertoires were each analyzed separately, with the exception of combined analyses, where CD4+ and CD8+ sequences were merged in silico. Clonal expansion was defined as a frequency increase of at least 2-fold after treatment compared with C1D1, and clones undetected at baseline were assigned a pseudocount of 0.5. Clones with 0 or 1 copy at C1D1 were defined as singleton clones, while clones with 2 or more copies were defined as non-singleton clones. Clones expanded in unsorted samples were assigned a CD4+, CD8+ or unknown annotation through matching of protein sequences in sorted samples from the same patient. Diversity changes from C1D1 to C4D1 were tested in paired samples using Wilcoxon tests. This immuneACCESS table, as held by TCRdb, lists in-frame sequences with V and J called but not all clones. Of the missing ones, under half trace to an unresolved V gene in checked studies; the others have no known cause. V, J and clone size reflect that table, while D and trimming were determined from the DNA. For this sample the table gives tens of thousands of clones, of which roughly 66% were detected only once. The top ten clonotypes cover about 16% of the sample.

Germline trimming amounts to 0 bases on V and 1 base on J, with 8 as the count of junction bases outside the gene matches. Taken from cysteine to phenylalanine, the CDR3 has 17 residues. The DNA shown is the 51-base CDR3, in frame from base 1. The germline V gene supplies CDR1 LGHNA and CDR2 YSLEER. What this sample's time point label stands for: cycle 2 day 1 (C2D1) of nivolumab. Every trial patient had relapsed after autologous stem cell transplantation, and cohorts A, B and C differed in prior brentuximab vedotin exposure. The trial cohort included more than 55 patients with relapsed/refractory classical Hodgkin lymphoma, and each patient had a best overall response of complete response, partial response or progressive disease. Single-agent nivolumab was administered to trial patients in the multi-cohort phase II CheckMate 205 trial. An independent review committee assessed best overall response by applying the 2007 International Working Group response criteria. Trial PBMCs were obtained immediately prior to nivolumab initiation (C1D1) and on therapy at cycle 2 day 1 and cycle 4 day 1. Peripheral blood was collected in 8 mL Vacutainer Cell Preparation Tubes, from which PBMCs were isolated by centrifugation and then cryopreserved.

This TCR came from a human donor with classical Hodgkin lymphoma. Source: peripheral blood mononuclear cells (PBMCs), taken before the second cycle of nivolumab. Rearrangement joined TRBV4-3 to TRBJ2-7, and 8 junction bases match TRBD2. At the DNA level, the sequence is TGCGCCAGCAGCCAAGACAGCAGCGGGAGTTCATCCTACGAGCAGTACTTC. Translated, it gives CASSQDSSGSSSYEQYF.